Below, one TCR beta chain is given with its context. The data are from a study of blood T cells in healthy people across ages. A sample-barcoded 5' primer and a J-beta primer mix were used in a second PCR of about 7 to 11 cycles. Each cDNA molecule, via a template-switch adaptor with 12 random nucleotides, was tagged. At least 3 million CDR3-containing paired-end reads were obtained per sample. TCRdb used MiXCR to reprocess the 5' RACE reads, holding one entry per CDR3 protein. The repertoire has roughly 1,300,000 distinct CDR3 sequences, approximately 63% of them found once; the top ten carry 6.5% to 8%. Sequences were obtained from blood. The source is a man in his late teens or twenties in good health.

The CDR3 sequence: CASSARGVSYNEQFF. CDR3 nucleotides: TGTGCCAGCAGTGCCCGAGGGGTCTCCTACAATGAGCAGTTCTTC. This chain connects TRBV2 to TRBJ2-1; either TRBD1 or TRBD2 may supply D (5 bases each). Germline V gene data show CDR1 as SNHLY and CDR2 as FYNNEI. The CDR3 spans 15 residues. The ends were cut back, 4 bases at V and 0 bases at J, with 10 bases in the middle.